In its sample, the clone carrying this T cell receptor (beta chain) was seen a few times. These data come from a study of blood T cell repertoires in COVID-19. Study in general: Acute and convalescent COVID-19 samples came from the United States, Italy and Spain. In each case, the material was cDNA or gDNA derived from T cells, B-cell-depleted T cells, or PBMCs.

This CDR3 contains 11 residues. The V gene lost 2 bases and the J gene lost 7 bases, with 9 bases spanning the gap. The germline V gene encodes CDR1 GTSNPN and CDR2 SVGIG (reference sequence). Method: immunoSEQ multiplex PCR; TCRdb's copy keeps in-frame clones and lacks some. The table records 150,000 to 200,000 clones, roughly 85% of them present only once. The clonotype comes from a woman in her 30s with acute or convalescent COVID-19. Input material: peripheral blood. V usage is TRBV30 and J usage is TRBJ2-7; no firm D call. CDR3 nucleotide sequence: TGTGCCTGGAGTACCGGGTTTGAGCAGTACTTC. Translating gives CAWSTGFEQYF.